The clone carrying this T cell receptor (beta chain) was picked up a small number of times. Its specificity is unknown. The length of the CDR3 is 16 residues. This specimen belongs to a study of response to subunit inactivated influenza vaccine. Overall study results and limits: Seasonal influenza vaccination, on each occasion, was suggested by the authors to recruit few new T cells.

TCRdb used MiXCR to reprocess the RT-PCR reads, holding one entry per CDR3 protein. This repertoire shows some 500,000 distinct CDR3 sequences, approximately 17% found once; its top ten account for less than 4%. V is TRBV21-1 and J is TRBJ1-5; the table's TRBD1 call for D was not verified on the DNA. TRBV21-1 represents a pseudogene. The TCR sequence derives from a man in his fifties or sixties who received an inactivated influenza vaccine. Sequences were derived from CD4+ T cells sorted from PBMCs, sampled 23 months after vaccination. As DNA, the CDR3 is TGTGCCAGCAGCAAAGCAGGACGCAGGGTACGCCAGCCCCAGCATTTT. This gives the protein CASSKAGRRVRQPQHF.